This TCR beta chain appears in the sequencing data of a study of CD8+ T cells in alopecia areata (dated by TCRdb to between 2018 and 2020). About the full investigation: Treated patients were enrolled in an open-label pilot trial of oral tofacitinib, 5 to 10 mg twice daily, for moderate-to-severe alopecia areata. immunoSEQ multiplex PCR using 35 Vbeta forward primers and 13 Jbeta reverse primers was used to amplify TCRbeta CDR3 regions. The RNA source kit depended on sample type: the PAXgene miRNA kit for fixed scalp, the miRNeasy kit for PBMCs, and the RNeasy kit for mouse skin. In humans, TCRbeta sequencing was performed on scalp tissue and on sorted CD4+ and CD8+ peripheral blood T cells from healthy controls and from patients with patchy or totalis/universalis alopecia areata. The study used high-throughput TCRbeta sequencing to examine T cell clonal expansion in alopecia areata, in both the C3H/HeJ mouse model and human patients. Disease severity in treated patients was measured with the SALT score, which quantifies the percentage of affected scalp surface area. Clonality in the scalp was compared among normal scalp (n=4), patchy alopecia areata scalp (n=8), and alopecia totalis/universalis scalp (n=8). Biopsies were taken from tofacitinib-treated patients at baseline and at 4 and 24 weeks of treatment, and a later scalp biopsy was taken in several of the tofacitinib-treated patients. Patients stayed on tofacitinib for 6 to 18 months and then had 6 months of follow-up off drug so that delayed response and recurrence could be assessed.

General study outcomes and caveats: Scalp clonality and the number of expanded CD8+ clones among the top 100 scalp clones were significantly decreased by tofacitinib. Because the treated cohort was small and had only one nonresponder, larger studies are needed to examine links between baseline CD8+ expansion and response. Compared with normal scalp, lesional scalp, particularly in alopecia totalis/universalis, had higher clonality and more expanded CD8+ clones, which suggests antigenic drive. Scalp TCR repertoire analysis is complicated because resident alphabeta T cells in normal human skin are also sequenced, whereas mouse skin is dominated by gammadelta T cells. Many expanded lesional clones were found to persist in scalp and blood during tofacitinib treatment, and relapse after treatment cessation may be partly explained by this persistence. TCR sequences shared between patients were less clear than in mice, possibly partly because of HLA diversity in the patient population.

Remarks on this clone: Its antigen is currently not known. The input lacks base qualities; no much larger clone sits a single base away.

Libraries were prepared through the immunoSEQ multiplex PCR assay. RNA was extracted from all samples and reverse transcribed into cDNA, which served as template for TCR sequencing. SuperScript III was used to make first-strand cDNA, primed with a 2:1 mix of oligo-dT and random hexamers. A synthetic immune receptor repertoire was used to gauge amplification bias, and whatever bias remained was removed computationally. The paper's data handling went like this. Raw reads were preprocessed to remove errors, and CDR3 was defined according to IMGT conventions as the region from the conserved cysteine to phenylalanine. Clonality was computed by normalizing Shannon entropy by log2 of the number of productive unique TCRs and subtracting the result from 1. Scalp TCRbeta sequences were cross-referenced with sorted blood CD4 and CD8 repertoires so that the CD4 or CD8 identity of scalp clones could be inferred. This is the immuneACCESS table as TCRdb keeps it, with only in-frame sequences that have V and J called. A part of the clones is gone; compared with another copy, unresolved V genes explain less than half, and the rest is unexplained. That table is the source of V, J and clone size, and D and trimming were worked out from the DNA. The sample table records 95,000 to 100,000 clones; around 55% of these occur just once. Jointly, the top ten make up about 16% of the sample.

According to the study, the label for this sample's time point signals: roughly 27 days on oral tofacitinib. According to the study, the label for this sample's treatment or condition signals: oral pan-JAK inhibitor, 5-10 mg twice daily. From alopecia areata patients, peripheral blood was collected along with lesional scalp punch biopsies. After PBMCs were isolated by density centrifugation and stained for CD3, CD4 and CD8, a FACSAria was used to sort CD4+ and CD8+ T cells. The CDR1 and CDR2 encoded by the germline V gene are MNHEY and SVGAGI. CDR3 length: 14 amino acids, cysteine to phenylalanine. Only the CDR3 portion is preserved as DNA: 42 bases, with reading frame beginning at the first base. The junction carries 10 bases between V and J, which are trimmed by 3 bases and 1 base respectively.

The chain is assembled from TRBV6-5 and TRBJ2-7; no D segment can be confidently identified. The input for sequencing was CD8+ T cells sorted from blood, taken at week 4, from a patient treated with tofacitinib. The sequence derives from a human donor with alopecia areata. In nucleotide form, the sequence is TGTGCCAGCAGTTATTCTCGACAATCCTACGAGCAGTACTTC. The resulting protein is CASSYSRQSYEQYF.